Sequencing of this T cell receptor beta chain was carried out in a study of T cell clonality in common variable immunodeficiency. General study results and limits: Reportedly, TCR beta sequences from common variable immunodeficiency showed fewer deletions and N-nucleotide insertions. Shared TCRbeta clones were fewer between CVID subjects than controls.

Patients and controls were mostly of Caucasian heritage. This clone was picked up a small number of times. Its antigen is undetermined. Read sequence stops 3 residues before the CDR3 end, and the germline J gene provides the missing end. CDR1 and CDR2 from the germline V gene are DFQATT and SNEGSKA (reference sequence). V lost 0 bases, J lost 2 bases, and 3 bases stayed unmatched. This CDR3 has 16 residues. Clones were read by immunoSEQ multiplex PCR, and TCRdb kept only the in-frame ones, dropping some. The sample is made up of about 16,000 clones, none counted only once. Sequenced material: peripheral blood mononuclear cells. The receptor's source is a human donor with common variable immunodeficiency. This sequence joins TRBV20-1 and TRBJ2-1; 11 nucleotides agree with TRBD2. The CDR3 bases that were read are TGCAGTGCTAGAGATCGACTAGCGGGAACCTACAATGAG. It translates to CSARDRLAGTYNE. The whole CDR3 region reads CSARDRLAGTYNEQFF.